These T cell receptor beta chains were read from a single sample in a study of CD8 T cells in Susac syndrome. TCRdb used MiXCR to reprocess the immunoSEQ multiplex PCR reads, holding one entry per CDR3 protein. The profile shows about 150,000 distinct CDR3 sequences, 95% to 96% of them singletons. Source material: CD8+ T cells from PBMCs. The receptors here all came from a human donor with multiple sclerosis. The CDR3 runs from the conserved cysteine through the conserved F or W. Fields, in order: V gene, clone size, D gene, J gene, CDR3 DNA, CDR3 protein. A D gene is named only where the DNA matches it firmly. A clone size is listed for some rows: how often the clone was seen (once, few, many), or a class if it is expanded.

v_gene: TRBV7-9; abundance: -; d_gene: -; j_gene: TRBJ2-3; CDR3nt: TGTGCCAGCAGCTTAGCTCGGAATACGCAGTATTTT; CDR3aa: CASSLARNTQYF
v_gene: TRBV29-1; abundance: -; d_gene: -; j_gene: TRBJ1-1; CDR3nt: TGCAGCGTTGGGCGGGGGGTGAACACTGAAGCTTTCTTT; CDR3aa: CSVGRGVNTEAFF
v_gene: TRBV20-1; abundance: -; d_gene: -; j_gene: TRBJ2-6; CDR3nt: TGCAGTGCTAGAGCTTGGAAGGGAGAGTCTGGGGCCAACGTCCTGACTTTC; CDR3aa: CSARAWKGESGANVLTF
v_gene: TRBV20-1; abundance: -; d_gene: TRBD1; j_gene: TRBJ1-2; CDR3nt: TGCAGTGCTTTCCGCACAGGGGGCGATGGCTACACCTTC; CDR3aa: CSAFRTGGDGYTF
v_gene: TRBV2; abundance: -; d_gene: TRBD1; j_gene: TRBJ2-7; CDR3nt: TGTGCCACCACAGGGGAACTTTCCTACGAGCAGTACTTC; CDR3aa: CATTGELSYEQYF
v_gene: TRBV30; abundance: -; d_gene: -; j_gene: TRBJ2-5; CDR3nt: TGTGCCTGGAGTGCGGACGGTAGGGAGACCCAGTACTTC; CDR3aa: CAWSADGRETQYF
v_gene: TRBV27; abundance: once; d_gene: -; j_gene: TRBJ1-2; CDR3nt: TGTGCCAGCAGTTTAACCGCTACTGACTATGGCTACACCTTC; CDR3aa: CASSLTATDYGYTF
v_gene: TRBV9; abundance: -; d_gene: TRBD2; j_gene: TRBJ2-1; CDR3nt: TGTGCCAGCAGCGTAAGAGCTTGGCGGGGGAAGCCCTACAATGAGCAGTTCTTC; CDR3aa: CASSVRAWRGKPYNEQFF
v_gene: TRBV29-1; abundance: -; d_gene: -; j_gene: TRBJ1-1; CDR3nt: TGCAGCGTTGAGGGACACTCCGCTGAAGCTTTCTTT; CDR3aa: CSVEGHSAEAFF
v_gene: TRBV12-3/TRBV12-4; abundance: -; d_gene: -; j_gene: TRBJ2-5; CDR3nt: TGTGCCAGCAGTTTTCCCCAAGAGACCCAGTACTTC; CDR3aa: CASSFPQETQYF
v_gene: TRBV6-5; abundance: -; d_gene: -; j_gene: TRBJ2-5; CDR3nt: TGTGCCAGCAGTTCGGACCGCGAAGGGTTGGCCCAGTACTTC; CDR3aa: CASSSDREGLAQYF
v_gene: TRBV6-2/TRBV6-3; abundance: -; d_gene: TRBD2; j_gene: TRBJ2-5; CDR3nt: TGTGCCAGCCGCCTACGTATCTCCGGGGGGCAAGAGACCCAGTACTTC; CDR3aa: CASRLRISGGQETQYF
v_gene: TRBV27; abundance: -; d_gene: -; j_gene: TRBJ2-1; CDR3nt: TGTGCCAGCATTGGGATTGGTGAGTCGAGCCGCGAGCAGTTCTTC; CDR3aa: CASIGIGESSREQFF
v_gene: TRBV3-1; abundance: -; d_gene: -; j_gene: TRBJ2-7; CDR3nt: TGTGCCAGCAGCCCCCCTCACAGGTACTCCTACGAGCAGTACTTC; CDR3aa: CASSPPHRYSYEQYF
v_gene: TRBV20-1; abundance: -; d_gene: TRBD2; j_gene: TRBJ2-3; CDR3nt: TGCAGTGCTCCTCCCCTTGGCGGGGGAAGCACAGATACGCAGTATTTT; CDR3aa: CSAPPLGGGSTDTQYF
v_gene: TRBV12-5; abundance: once; d_gene: -; j_gene: TRBJ2-3; CDR3nt: TGTGCTAGTGCAAAGGCAGGTAGCACAGATACGCAGTATTTT; CDR3aa: CASAKAGSTDTQYF
v_gene: TRBV29-1; abundance: once; d_gene: TRBD1; j_gene: TRBJ1-2; CDR3nt: TGCAGCGTTGCAGGGACAGGTGTCTATGGCTACACCTTC; CDR3aa: CSVAGTGVYGYTF
v_gene: TRBV6-2/TRBV6-3; abundance: -; d_gene: -; j_gene: TRBJ2-1; CDR3nt: TGTGCCAGCAGTACCGGGGTAGCAGTAGGAAATGAGCAGTTCTTC; CDR3aa: CASSTGVAVGNEQFF
v_gene: TRBV7-9; abundance: -; d_gene: TRBD1; j_gene: TRBJ2-5; CDR3nt: TGTGCCAGCAGCCAGAGGGACAGTCAAGAGACCCAGTACTTC; CDR3aa: CASSQRDSQETQYF
v_gene: TRBV25-1; abundance: -; d_gene: -; j_gene: TRBJ1-5; CDR3nt: TGTGCCAGCAGTGAATCCGCCAGACACAATCAGCCCCAGCATTTT; CDR3aa: CASSESARHNQPQHF
v_gene: TRBV9; abundance: -; d_gene: TRBD2; j_gene: TRBJ2-1; CDR3nt: TGTGCCAGCAGCGCAACTAGCGGGCCCAAGGGCGAGCAGTTCTTC; CDR3aa: CASSATSGPKGEQFF
v_gene: TRBV15; abundance: -; d_gene: TRBD1; j_gene: TRBJ2-1; CDR3nt: TGTGCCACCAGCCCCGATGGACAGGGGCTCTACAATGAGCAGTTCTTC; CDR3aa: CATSPDGQGLYNEQFF
v_gene: TRBV2; abundance: -; d_gene: -; j_gene: TRBJ2-2; CDR3nt: TGTGCCAGCAGTGAAGTGGCGTACGGGGAGCTGTTTTTT; CDR3aa: CASSEVAYGELFF
v_gene: TRBV30; abundance: -; d_gene: -; j_gene: TRBJ1-2; CDR3nt: TGTGCCTGGGGCCGTGGGGCGGCGAATGGCTACACCTTC; CDR3aa: CAWGRGAANGYTF
v_gene: TRBV12-3/TRBV12-4; abundance: -; d_gene: TRBD1; j_gene: TRBJ2-1; CDR3nt: TGTGCCAGCACCCTGTTAGGACAGGGCTACAATGAGCAGTTCTTC; CDR3aa: CASTLLGQGYNEQFF
v_gene: TRBV3-1; abundance: -; d_gene: -; j_gene: TRBJ2-1; CDR3nt: TGTGCCAGCAGCCAAGGGGTGGGGAATGAGCAGTTCTTC; CDR3aa: CASSQGVGNEQFF
v_gene: TRBV30; abundance: once; d_gene: TRBD1; j_gene: TRBJ1-1; CDR3nt: TGTGCCTGGACAGCGGGACAGCCCGAAGCTTTCTTT; CDR3aa: CAWTAGQPEAFF
v_gene: TRBV12-3/TRBV12-4; abundance: once; d_gene: -; j_gene: TRBJ1-2; CDR3nt: TGTGCCAGCAGACGACTAATCGCCGCAGGCAACTATGGCTACACCTTC; CDR3aa: CASRRLIAAGNYGYTF
v_gene: TRBV27; abundance: -; d_gene: TRBD1; j_gene: TRBJ1-6; CDR3nt: TGTGCCAGCAGCGGACAGGGAAACAATTCACCCCTCCACTTT; CDR3aa: CASSGQGNNSPLHF
v_gene: TRBV20-1; abundance: -; d_gene: -; j_gene: TRBJ1-2; CDR3nt: TGCAGTGCACTTCCAGTCCAGGGTGGAATCTATGGCTACACCTTC; CDR3aa: CSALPVQGGIYGYTF
v_gene: TRBV20-1; abundance: once; d_gene: -; j_gene: TRBJ2-5; CDR3nt: TGCAGTGCCGCCGAAGGTGGCAGGGGTCCCCAAGAGACCCAGTACTTC; CDR3aa: CSAAEGGRGPQETQYF
v_gene: TRBV4-2; abundance: -; d_gene: TRBD2; j_gene: TRBJ2-1; CDR3nt: TGTGCCAGCAGCCCGCGTATGGGAGGGGAGCAGTTCTTC; CDR3aa: CASSPRMGGEQFF
v_gene: TRBV28; abundance: once; d_gene: -; j_gene: TRBJ2-7; CDR3nt: TGTGCCAGCAGTTTAGCTCGGCCCGCCGAGCAGTACTTC; CDR3aa: CASSLARPAEQYF
v_gene: TRBV29-1; abundance: -; d_gene: -; j_gene: TRBJ1-2; CDR3nt: TGCAGCGTTGAGACCGGAGGCTATGGCTACACCTTC; CDR3aa: CSVETGGYGYTF
v_gene: TRBV12-3/TRBV12-4; abundance: few; d_gene: -; j_gene: TRBJ1-5; CDR3nt: TGTGCCAGCAGTTCCTACAATCAGCCCCAGCATTTT; CDR3aa: CASSSYNQPQHF
v_gene: TRBV24-1; abundance: -; d_gene: -; j_gene: TRBJ2-3; CDR3nt: TGTGCCACCAGTGAGTCCCTCACAGATACGCAGTATTTT; CDR3aa: CATSESLTDTQYF
v_gene: TRBV29-1; abundance: -; d_gene: TRBD2; j_gene: TRBJ2-5; CDR3nt: TGCAGCGTTCCAGCGGGGGCATTGGAGACCCAGTACTTC; CDR3aa: CSVPAGALETQYF
v_gene: TRBV3-1; abundance: -; d_gene: TRBD1; j_gene: TRBJ2-3; CDR3nt: TGTGCCAGCAGCCAAGCGGCAGGGGGATTTCCAGATACGCAGTATTTT; CDR3aa: CASSQAAGGFPDTQYF
v_gene: TRBV7-9; abundance: once; d_gene: -; j_gene: TRBJ2-4; CDR3nt: TGTGCCAGCAGCCCGCCCCGGGTCCAAGGTAACATTCAGTACTTC; CDR3aa: CASSPPRVQGNIQYF
v_gene: TRBV20-1; abundance: -; d_gene: TRBD2; j_gene: TRBJ2-7; CDR3nt: TGCAGCCCTAGTACTAGCGGGGGGGACTCCTACGAGCAGTACTTC; CDR3aa: CSPSTSGGDSYEQYF
v_gene: TRBV12-3/TRBV12-4; abundance: once; d_gene: -; j_gene: TRBJ2-3; CDR3nt: TGTGCCAGCAGTTTGACACGGCAGGGAACAGATACGCAGTATTTT; CDR3aa: CASSLTRQGTDTQYF